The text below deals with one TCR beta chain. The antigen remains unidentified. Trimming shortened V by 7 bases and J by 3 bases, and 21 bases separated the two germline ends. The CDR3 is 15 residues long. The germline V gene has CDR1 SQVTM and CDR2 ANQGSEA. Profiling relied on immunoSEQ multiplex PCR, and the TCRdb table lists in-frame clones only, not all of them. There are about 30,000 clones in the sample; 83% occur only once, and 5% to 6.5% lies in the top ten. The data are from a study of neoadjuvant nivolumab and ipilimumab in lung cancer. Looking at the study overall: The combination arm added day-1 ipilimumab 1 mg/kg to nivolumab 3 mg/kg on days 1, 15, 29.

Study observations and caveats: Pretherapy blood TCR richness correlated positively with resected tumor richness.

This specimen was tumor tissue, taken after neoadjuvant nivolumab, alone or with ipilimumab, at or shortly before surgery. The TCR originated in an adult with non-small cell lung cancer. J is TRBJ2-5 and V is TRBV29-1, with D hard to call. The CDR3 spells CSAPTPGRPKETQYF. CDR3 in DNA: TGCAGCGCTCCAACCCCGGGCCGTCCAAAAGAGACCCAGTACTTC.